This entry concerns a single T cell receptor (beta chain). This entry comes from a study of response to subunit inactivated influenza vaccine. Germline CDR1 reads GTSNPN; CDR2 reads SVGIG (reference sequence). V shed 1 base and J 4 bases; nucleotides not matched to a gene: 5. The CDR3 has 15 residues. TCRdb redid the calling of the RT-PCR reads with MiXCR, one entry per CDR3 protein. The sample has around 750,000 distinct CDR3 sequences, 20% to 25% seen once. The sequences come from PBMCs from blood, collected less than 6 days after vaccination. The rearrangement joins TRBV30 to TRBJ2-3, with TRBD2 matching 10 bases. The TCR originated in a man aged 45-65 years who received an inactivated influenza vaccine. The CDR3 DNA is TGTGCCTGGAGTGGAGCGGGAGGGCTGGCAGATACGCAGTATTTT. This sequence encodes CAWSGAGGLADTQYF.